This TCR beta chain derives from a study of T cell responses to AZD1222 COVID-19 vaccine. Trimming took 5 bases from V and 7 from J, leaving 9 bases between them. CDR3 length: 11 amino acids. CDR1 is MDHEN, CDR2 SYDVKM, per germline. On this clone itself: Its matching antigen is unknown.

Study observations and caveats: Breadth and depth of Spike-specific TCRs rose after two AZD1222 doses. Unmutated regions of variants are reportedly targeted by nearly half of spike-specific TCRs. The repertoires were collected only after the peak T cell response.

Data came from immunoSEQ multiplex PCR; TCRdb stores just in-frame clones and leaves some out. The table has tens of thousands of clones, 85% seen once. The sequenced sample was peripheral blood, obtained on day 0 of AZD1222 vaccination. This clonotype was obtained from an adult in good health. The chain carries TRBV28 and TRBJ2-7; D not certain. CDR3 in DNA: TGTGCCAGCAGTACTCGGACGGAGCAGTACTTC. Translation gives CASSTRTEQYF. Variable domain in full (rest from reference TRBV28 and TRBJ2-7): DVKVTQSSRYLVKRTGEKVFLECVQDMDHENMFWYRQDPGLGLRLIYFSYDVKMKEKGDIPEGYSVSREKKERFSLILESASTNQTSMYLCASSTRTEQYFGPGTRLTVT.